The 24 T cell receptor beta chains below all came from one sample that was sequenced in a study of blood T cell repertoires in COVID-19 (dated by TCRdb to the early 2020s). The library was obtained by the immunoSEQ multiplex PCR assay. TCRdb mirrors the immuneACCESS table, restricted to in-frame sequences. Some clones are absent from its copies; in checked studies, under half trace to an unresolved V gene, and the reason for the others is unknown. For this sample the table gives about half a million clones, of which roughly 85% were detected only once. 3.2% of the sample is taken by the ten largest. Sequenced material: peripheral blood. All receptors come from a human donor in a cohort sampled during active COVID-19.

This clone was detected once. The V and J genes are TRBV10-3 and TRBJ2-5; TRBD1 matches 8 bases. Germline-derived CDR1 and CDR2 are ENHRY and SYGVKD. V trimming: 6 bases; J trimming: 4 bases; junction bases outside the gene matches: 4. There are 13 residues in the CDR3. This chain's CDR3 is CAIRQGARETQYF. CDR3 DNA sequence: TGTGCCATCAGGCAGGGGGCCCGAGAGACCCAGTACTTC.

The chain couples TRBV28 to TRBJ2-1, with D perhaps matching TRBD1 (6 bases). Germline CDR1 MDHEN, CDR2 SYDVKM. The V gene lost 7 bases and the J gene lost 1 base, with 11 bases spanning the gap. This CDR3 is 14 amino acids long. The DNA for the CDR3 is TGTGCCAGCACCTACGGACAGTCCTACAATGAGCAGTTCTTC. It translates to CASTYGQSYNEQFF.

V and J are TRBV2 and TRBJ1-1; D unclear. This CDR3 has 12 amino acids. The V end was cut by 8 bases, the J end by 1 base, with 8 bases between. Per the germline V gene, CDR1 is SNHLY and CDR2 is FYNNEI. The CDR3 region has the DNA TGTGCCAGCCTTGGCTGGAACACTGAAGCTTTCTTT. The encoded protein is CASLGWNTEAFF.

CDR3 residues: CASSLIVDRGSYEQYF. The CDR3 DNA reads TGCGCCAGCAGCTTAATTGTGGACAGGGGCTCCTACGAGCAGTACTTC. V is TRBV5-1 and J is TRBJ2-7; 9 bases are shared with TRBD1. The CDR3 has 16 amino acids. The junction had 6 bases not matched to a gene; V was cut back by 2 bases and J by 0 bases. Germline lookup yields CDR1 SGHRS and CDR2 YFSETQ.

This chain links TRBV9 with TRBJ2-5; D possibly corresponds to TRBD1 (7 bases). Germline V gene data show CDR1 as SGDLS and CDR2 as YYNGEE. CDR3 length: 16 residues. The ends were cut back, 4 bases at V and 3 bases at J, with 19 bases in the middle. The CDR3 DNA sequence: TGTGCCAGCAGCTCAAGAGGGGGCGGGGTTGAAGAGACCCAGTACTTC. Translating it yields CASSSRGGGVEETQYF.

The V and J genes are TRBV21-1 and TRBJ2-3; the table gives TRBD2 as D, unverified against the DNA. TRBV21-1 is a pseudogene locus. The CDR3 length is 17 residues. The CDR3: CASRSGPAVVNTDTQYF. The CDR3 DNA reads as TGTGCCAGCCGATCCGGGCCAGCGGTTGTTAACACAGATACGCAGTATTTT.

The gene calls are TRBV5-5 and TRBJ2-2, with TRBD1 matching over 7 bases. V shed 4 bases, J shed 3 bases, and the junction held 6 bases outside the gene matches. Germline CDR1 is SGHKS and CDR2 is YYEKEE (reference sequence). The CDR3 runs to 15 residues. CDR3 in amino acids: CASSKNRGDTGELFF. The CDR3 DNA reads as TGTGCCAGCAGCAAAAACAGGGGAGACACCGGGGAGCTGTTTTTT.

The J gene is TRBJ2-1, the V gene TRBV9; the D gene is possibly TRBD1 (6 bases). This CDR3 contains 17 residues. Germline V gives CDR1 SGDLS, CDR2 YYNGEE. V was clipped by 3 bases and J by 4 bases, with 20 bases between them. The CDR3 region is CASSGGKQGERYNEQFF. The CDR3 bases are TGTGCCAGCAGCGGAGGCAAACAGGGAGAGAGGTACAATGAGCAGTTCTTC.

The chain joins TRBV5-8 to TRBJ2-1, with 9 bases lining up with TRBD1. The CDR3 runs 15 residues. V gave up 4 bases and J gave up 3 bases; unmatched junction bases: 5. Germline assignment: CDR1 SGHTS and CDR2 YDEGEE. CDR3 bases: TGTGCCAGCAGCCCGGGACAGGGCGGCTACAATGAGCAGTTCTTC. Its protein product is CASSPGQGGYNEQFF.

The rearrangement joins TRBV7-3 to TRBJ2-3; D is perhaps TRBD2 (6 bases). Per the germline V gene, CDR1 is SGHTA and CDR2 is FQGTGA. CDR3 size: 15 residues. The germline V and J ends were trimmed by 2 bases and 1 base, with 10 bases remaining between them. The CDR3 is CASSLFSGGTDTQYF. The CDR3 nucleotides are TGTGCCAGCAGCTTATTTAGCGGAGGCACAGATACGCAGTATTTT.

The rearrangement joins TRBV28 to TRBJ1-5; possible D gene TRBD1, 6 bases. CDR1 and CDR2 (germline): MDHEN, SYDVKM. The CDR3 length is 18 residues. V lost 5 bases and J lost 1, with 21 bases in between. The CDR3 protein is CASSIRTEVFLSNQPQHF. CDR3 DNA: TGTGCCAGCAGTATCCGGACAGAGGTGTTCCTGAGCAATCAGCCCCAGCATTTT. Full variable domain (outside the CDR3, taken from reference TRBV28 and TRBJ1-5): DVKVTQSSRYLVKRTGEKVFLECVQDMDHENMFWYRQDPGLGLRLIYFSYDVKMKEKGDIPEGYSVSREKKERFSLILESASTNQTSMYLCASSIRTEVFLSNQPQHFGDGTRLSIL.

The rearrangement joins TRBV5-4 to TRBJ2-1, with TRBD2 as a possible D gene (5 bases). CDR1 is SGHNT, CDR2 YYREEE, per germline (reference sequence). Trimming took off 2 bases at V and 5 bases at J, with 8 bases between the two ends. The CDR3 is made up of 13 amino acids. The CDR3 region has the DNA TGTGCCAGCAGCTTCCCGGGGAACAATGAGCAGTTCTTC. It yields the protein CASSFPGNNEQFF.

The table lists this clone with a count of one. This chain joins TRBV5-1 and TRBJ2-1; TRBD2 aligns across 13 bases. In germline, CDR1 is SGHRS, CDR2 YFSETQ. The CDR3 has 17 amino acids. V trimming: 3 bases; J trimming: 9 bases; junction bases outside the gene matches: 12. The CDR3 spells CASSWGRLAGGSREQFF. The CDR3 coding sequence is TGCGCCAGCAGCTGGGGCCGACTAGCGGGAGGCTCGCGTGAGCAGTTCTTC.

V and J are TRBV5-1 and TRBJ2-3; 8 bases align to TRBD1. Unmatched junction bases numbered 6, after V lost 5 bases and J lost 1 base. CDR1 is SGHRS and CDR2 is YFSETQ in the germline V gene. The CDR3 is 15 amino acids. The CDR3 DNA reads as TGCGCCAGCAGTTCCGGGACAGGAGGCACAGATACGCAGTATTTT. It translates to CASSSGTGGTDTQYF.

This chain links TRBV7-2 with TRBJ2-5; 8 bases agree with TRBD2. The ends lost 3 bases at V and 2 bases at J; junction bases unmatched: 8. This CDR3 contains 16 residues. The germline V gene has CDR1 SGHTA and CDR2 FQGNSA. CDR3 protein: CASSLPPGGLQETQYF. CDR3 sequence (DNA): TGTGCCAGCAGCTTGCCGCCGGGGGGGTTACAAGAGACCCAGTACTTC.

J is TRBJ2-3 and V is TRBV19; 8 nucleotides line up with TRBD1. CDR3 size: 14 residues. Germline V gives CDR1 LNHDA, CDR2 SQIVND (reference sequence). V lost 5 bases to trimming and J lost 2 bases; unmatched junction nucleotides: 3. The CDR3 protein is CASSPQGATDTQYF. The CDR3 DNA sequence: TGTGCCAGTAGTCCCCAGGGGGCCACAGATACGCAGTATTTT.

The chain couples TRBV2 to TRBJ1-1; 7 nucleotides align to TRBD1. This CDR3 is 14 amino acids long. V shed 2 bases, J shed 5 bases, and the junction held 5 bases outside the gene matches. Germline V gene lookup returns CDR1 SNHLY and CDR2 FYNNEI. The CDR3 loop is CASSETQGRTEAFF. Written as DNA, the CDR3 is TGTGCCAGCAGTGAAACACAGGGGAGAACTGAAGCTTTCTTT. The full variable domain, with the rest looked up from reference TRBV2 and TRBJ1-1, is EPEVTQTPSHQVTQMGQEVILRCVPISNHLYFYWYRQILGQKVEFLVSFYNNEISEKSEIFDDQFSVERPDGSNFTLKIRSTKLEDSAMYFCASSETQGRTEAFFGQGTRLTVV.

V usage is TRBV29-1 and J usage is TRBJ1-1; 7 bases agree with TRBD1. This CDR3 contains 14 residues. V lost 4 bases, J lost 0 bases, and 5 bases stayed unmatched. Germline V lookup: CDR1 SQVTM, CDR2 ANQGSEA. The CDR3 DNA follows: TGCAGCGTTGGAAAGACAGGGATGAACACTGAAGCTTTCTTT. This gives the protein CSVGKTGMNTEAFF.

The chain has TRBV19 and TRBJ1-2; D is unclear. Germline CDR1 LNHDA, CDR2 SQIVND (reference sequence). The CDR3 runs to 15 residues. V was pared by 7 bases and J by 0 bases, with 15 bases between. CDR3 sequence: CASIPNAGANYGYTF. CDR3 DNA: TGTGCCAGTATCCCGAACGCGGGAGCTAACTATGGCTACACCTTC.

The V gene is TRBV7-9, the J gene TRBJ1-3, with 7 bases matching TRBD1. Germline V gene data show CDR1 as SEHNR and CDR2 as FQNEAQ (reference sequence). V lost 5 bases to trimming and J lost 0 bases; unmatched junction nucleotides: 7. The CDR3 extends over 16 amino acids. In DNA, the CDR3 is TGTGCCAGCAGCCCTTGGCAGGGGGTCTCTGGAAACACCATATATTTT. It codes for CASSPWQGVSGNTIYF.

This clone has more than one count but fewer than ten. The V gene is TRBV30, the J gene TRBJ1-5, with D possibly being TRBD1 (5 bases). CDR3 length equals 14 residues. Germline-derived CDR1 and CDR2 are GTSNPN and SVGIG (reference sequence). Trimming took off 1 base at V and 4 bases at J, with 11 bases between the two ends. This CDR3 reads CAWSEGAGNQPQHF. CDR3 in DNA: TGTGCCTGGAGTGAAGGGGCAGGAAATCAGCCCCAGCATTTT.

This chain joins TRBV18 and TRBJ1-1; D gene ambiguous. The V gene lost 3 bases and the J gene lost 0 bases, with 14 bases spanning the gap. The CDR3 is 16 residues long. Germline loops: CDR1 KGHSH, CDR2 LQKENI. Here the CDR3 reads CASSPASVRLNTEAFF. In nucleotides, the CDR3 is TGTGCCAGCTCACCCGCGTCGGTGAGATTGAACACTGAAGCTTTCTTT.

The chain links TRBV5-6 to TRBJ2-1, with D uncertain. Germline CDR1 SGHDT, CDR2 YYEEEE. V lost 1 base, J lost 8 bases, and 13 bases lay in between. CDR3 size: 14 residues. CDR3 sequence (DNA): TGTGCCAGCAGCTTGAATCTAGGAAGATATGAGCAGTTCTTC. This sequence encodes CASSLNLGRYEQFF.

The chain combines TRBV12-5 with TRBJ2-5; TRBD2 matches at 11 bases. The germline gives CDR1 LGHNT, CDR2 FRNRAP. Trimming at V came to 3 bases and at J to 2 bases, leaving 5 bases not matched to a gene. The length of the CDR3 is 16 residues. CDR3 coding DNA: TGTGCTAGTGGTTTAATAGTAGCGGGAGGGCAAGAGACCCAGTACTTC. It encodes CASGLIVAGGQETQYF. The variable domain in full, with the rest retrieved from reference TRBV12-5 and TRBJ2-5, is DARVTQTPRHKVTEMGQEVTMRCQPILGHNTVFWYRQTMMQGLELLAYFRNRAPLDDSGMPKDRFSAEMPDATLATLKIQPSEPRDSAVYFCASGLIVAGGQETQYFGPGTRLLVL.